Listed below are T cell receptor beta chains from one sample, sequenced in a study of shared clonotypes between healthy human individuals. Produced via immunoSEQ multiplex PCR; TCRdb's table is partial and in-frame only. The sample holds hundreds of thousands of clones, around 97% seen once. The sample taken for sequencing was naive CD4+ T cells sorted from blood. All receptors derive from a woman in her thirties in good health. Each CDR3 is given with its conserved first and last residue. D genes are given only for firm matches. A row's size may be missing; if present it is once, few, many or a size class.

TRBJ1-3	NA	TRBV6-1	14	NA	CASSVSGNGNTIYF	TGTGCCAGCAGTGTATCAGGGAATGGAAACACCATATATTTT
TRBJ1-2	TRBD1	TRBV7-8	14	NA	CASSTRQGANGYTF	TGTGCCAGCAGCACGCGACAGGGGGCGAATGGCTACACCTTC
TRBJ1-1	NA	TRBV10-3	15	NA	CAISQVQIMNTEAFF	TGTGCCATCAGTCAGGTCCAGATCATGAACACTGAAGCTTTCTTT
TRBJ1-2	NA	TRBV27	19	NA	CASSPKTGSRASTNYGYTF	TGTGCCAGCAGCCCAAAGACAGGTTCTCGGGCTTCGACTAACTATGGCTACACCTTC
TRBJ2-7	NA	TRBV5-8	14	NA	CASTQTRAAYEQYF	TGTGCCAGCACGCAAACGAGGGCGGCCTACGAGCAGTACTTC
TRBJ2-2	NA	TRBV4-2	15	NA	CASSQDGLQTGELFF	TGTGCCAGCAGCCAAGATGGACTCCAGACCGGGGAGCTGTTTTTT
TRBJ2-1	TRBD2	TRBV29-1	15	NA	CSVVGTSGRGNEQFF	TGCAGCGTTGTGGGGACTAGCGGGAGGGGAAATGAGCAGTTCTTC
TRBJ2-4	NA	TRBV27	16	NA	CASSLSSEVRQNIQYF	TGTGCCAGCAGTTTATCTAGCGAGGTTAGACAAAACATTCAGTACTTC
TRBJ2-7	TRBD1	TRBV23-1	15	NA	CASSRPGQGNYEQYF	TGCGCCAGCAGTCGCCCGGGACAGGGTAACTACGAGCAGTACTTC
TRBJ2-7	TRBD2	TRBV4-2	15	NA	CASSQRTSGNYEQYF	TGTGCCAGCAGCCAAAGGACTAGCGGGAATTACGAGCAGTACTTC
TRBJ2-7	TRBD2	TRBV7-3	15	NA	CASSFAGGPDYEQYF	TGTGCCAGCAGCTTCGCGGGAGGGCCGGACTACGAGCAGTACTTC
TRBJ2-5	NA	TRBV18	13	NA	CASSPRGQETQYF	TGTGCCAGCTCACCCCGGGGGCAAGAGACCCAGTACTTC
TRBJ2-5	NA	TRBV5-1	14	NA	CASRTGAEQETQYF	TGCGCCAGCAGGACTGGGGCGGAACAAGAGACCCAGTACTTC
TRBJ2-6	NA	TRBV10-3	14	once	CAISETAGANVLTF	TGTGCCATCAGTGAAACCGCTGGGGCCAACGTCCTGACTTTC
TRBJ1-2	NA	TRBV7-9	13	few	CASRGDRSYGYTF	TGTGCCAGCAGGGGTGACAGGAGCTATGGCTACACCTTC
TRBJ2-2	TRBD1	TRBV9	16	NA	CASSVAGQGANGELFF	TGTGCCAGCAGCGTAGCGGGACAGGGGGCGAACGGGGAGCTGTTTTTT
TRBJ2-1	TRBD2	TRBV14	18	NA	CASSQDGIAGGRLDEQFF	TGTGCCAGCAGCCAAGACGGGATAGCGGGAGGGCGATTGGATGAGCAGTTCTTC
TRBJ2-1	TRBD2	TRBV7-2	15	NA	CASSPSGSSYNEQFF	TGTGCCAGCAGCCCCAGCGGGAGCTCCTACAATGAGCAGTTCTTC
TRBJ2-5	NA	TRBV19	13	once	CASSGQIQETQYF	TGTGCCAGTAGCGGGCAGATCCAAGAGACCCAGTACTTC
TRBJ2-1	NA	TRBV28	12	NA	CASSLIGERSVF	TGTGCCAGCAGTTTAATCGGGGAGAGATCCGTCTTC
TRBJ2-5	TRBD1	TRBV18	17	NA	CASSPGGQGSRGETQYF	TGTGCCAGCTCACCAGGGGGACAGGGGTCTCGTGGCGAGACCCAGTACTTC
TRBJ1-5	NA	TRBV28	13	few	CASRRQETQPQHF	TGTGCCAGCAGGAGACAGGAAACACAGCCCCAGCATTTT
TRBJ1-2	NA	TRBV12-5	12	NA	CASGLVRDGYTF	TGTGCTAGTGGTTTGGTACGGGACGGCTACACCTTC
TRBJ2-1	NA	TRBV19	13	NA	CASSLDWNNEQFF	TGTGCCAGTAGTCTAGATTGGAACAATGAGCAGTTCTTC
TRBJ2-7	TRBD2	TRBV28	15	once	CASSFRPSGARLQYF	TGTGCCAGCAGTTTTAGGCCTAGCGGGGCCAGACTACAGTACTTC
TRBJ2-7	TRBD1	TRBV18	16	NA	CASSPLGATGINEQYF	TGTGCCAGCTCACCACTCGGAGCGACAGGGATAAACGAGCAGTACTTC
TRBJ2-7	NA	TRBV27	14	NA	CASSLSRITYEQYF	TGTGCCAGCAGTTTATCACGGATTACCTACGAGCAGTACTTC
TRBJ2-7	TRBD2	TRBV28	13	NA	CASSSGRAYEQYF	TGTGCCAGTAGTAGCGGGAGGGCCTACGAGCAGTACTTC
TRBJ1-1	TRBD1	TRBV12-5	19	NA	CASGLVSSPGTDINTEAFF	TGTGCTAGTGGTTTGGTAAGTTCCCCCGGGACAGATATTAACACTGAAGCTTTCTTT
TRBJ1-4	NA	TRBV2	16	NA	CASSELQGPGWEKLFF	TGTGCCAGCAGTGAATTGCAGGGGCCAGGCTGGGAAAAACTGTTTTTT
TRBJ2-7	NA	TRBV5-1	14	NA	CASSLEVPSGEQYF	TGCGCCAGCAGCTTGGAGGTCCCCTCTGGCGAGCAGTACTTC
TRBJ2-7	NA	TRBV28	13	few	CASSRGSSYEQYF	TGTGCCAGCAGTCGTGGTAGTTCCTACGAGCAGTACTTC
TRBJ2-3	TRBD2	TRBV25-1	15	NA	CASSESGGGWDTQYF	TGTGCCAGCAGTGAATCTGGGGGGGGATGGGATACGCAGTATTTT
TRBJ2-5	NA	TRBV5-1	14	NA	CASSSSTGSETQYF	TGCGCCAGCAGCTCCTCAACAGGGTCAGAGACCCAGTACTTC
TRBJ2-2	TRBD2	TRBV2	19	NA	CASSVDWVAGGPGTGELFF	TGTGCCAGCAGTGTCGATTGGGTAGCGGGAGGGCCGGGCACCGGGGAGCTGTTTTTT
TRBJ2-7	NA	TRBV29-1	13	NA	CSVESRRGDEQYF	TGCAGCGTTGAATCCCGCCGGGGCGACGAGCAGTACTTC
TRBJ2-7	TRBD2	TRBV9	16	NA	CASSVVPLAGSYEQYF	TGTGCCAGCAGCGTAGTCCCCTTAGCGGGGTCCTACGAGCAGTACTTC
TRBJ2-7	TRBD1	TRBV2	13	NA	CANSIDRGREQYF	TGTGCCAACTCCATTGACAGGGGGAGGGAGCAGTACTTC
TRBJ2-7	NA	TRBV9	14	NA	CASSVGGGAYEQYF	TGTGCCAGCAGCGTAGGTGGCGGGGCCTACGAGCAGTACTTC
TRBJ2-7	TRBD1	TRBV5-4	16	NA	CASTHLTGTGYAEQYF	TGTGCCAGCACCCACTTAACCGGGACAGGGTACGCCGAGCAGTACTTC
TRBJ1-5	NA	TRBV4-1	12	NA	CASSQVGQPQHF	TGCGCCAGCAGCCAAGTCGGTCAGCCCCAGCATTTT
TRBJ2-7	TRBD2	TRBV7-9	16	once	CASSGSLAGKYYEQYF	TGTGCCAGCAGCGGCTCACTAGCGGGGAAATACTACGAGCAGTACTTC
TRBJ2-7	TRBD2	TRBV5-1	15	NA	CASSQGLAGDNEQYF	TGCGCCAGCAGCCAGGGACTAGCGGGAGATAACGAGCAGTACTTC
TRBJ2-2	NA	TRBV21-1	14	NA	CASSKRSNTGELFF	TGTGCCAGCAGCAAACGTTCGAACACCGGGGAGCTGTTTTTT
TRBJ2-2	TRBD1	TRBV10-1	14	NA	CASSRDRVVGELFF	TGCGCCAGCAGTCGGGACAGGGTGGTCGGGGAGCTGTTTTTT
TRBJ1-1	TRBD1	TRBV18	15	NA	CASSPQKTGPPEAFF	TGTGCCAGCTCACCCCAAAAGACAGGGCCTCCAGAAGCTTTCTTT
TRBJ2-3	NA	TRBV19	14	once	CASKSAGSTDTQYF	TGTGCCAGTAAGTCTGCGGGGAGCACAGATACGCAGTATTTT
TRBJ2-1	TRBD2	TRBV10-3	16	NA	CAISDPTSGSLDEQFF	TGTGCCATCAGTGATCCGACTAGCGGGAGTTTGGATGAGCAGTTCTTC
TRBJ2-1	TRBD2	TRBV19	17	NA	CASSIPSGRFSNNEQFF	TGTGCCAGTAGTATTCCTAGCGGGAGGTTCTCTAACAATGAGCAGTTCTTC